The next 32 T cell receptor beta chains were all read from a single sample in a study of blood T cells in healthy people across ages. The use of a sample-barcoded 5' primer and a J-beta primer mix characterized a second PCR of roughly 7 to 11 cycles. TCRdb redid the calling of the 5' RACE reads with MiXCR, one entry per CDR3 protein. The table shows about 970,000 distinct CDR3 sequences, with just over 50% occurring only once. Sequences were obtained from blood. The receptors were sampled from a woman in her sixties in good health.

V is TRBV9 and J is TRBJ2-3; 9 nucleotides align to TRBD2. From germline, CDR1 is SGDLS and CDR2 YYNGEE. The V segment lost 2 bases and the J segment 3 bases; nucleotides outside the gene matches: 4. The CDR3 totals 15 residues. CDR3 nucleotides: TGTGCCAGCAGCGTTAGCGGGAGCCTAACAGATACGCAGTATTTT. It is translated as CASSVSGSLTDTQYF.

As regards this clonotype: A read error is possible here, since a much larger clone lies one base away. In nucleotides, the CDR3 is TGCAGTGCCCCAAGTTGGTCTAGCGGGAGGGATGAGCAGTACTTC. Translated, it gives CSAPSWSSGRDEQYF. The chain links TRBV20-1 to TRBJ2-7; 12 bases line up with TRBD2. CDR1 is DFQATT and CDR2 is SNEGSKA in the germline V gene (reference sequence). The V segment lost 6 bases and the J segment 7 bases; nucleotides outside the gene matches: 13. There are 15 residues in the CDR3.

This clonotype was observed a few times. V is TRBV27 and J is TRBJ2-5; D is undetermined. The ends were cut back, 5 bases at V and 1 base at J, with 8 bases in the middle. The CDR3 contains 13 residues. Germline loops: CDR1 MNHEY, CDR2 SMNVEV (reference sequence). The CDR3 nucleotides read TGTGCCAGCAGTGTATTCCCCCAAGAGACCCAGTACTTC. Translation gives CASSVFPQETQYF.

The CDR3 nucleotides are TGTGCCAGCAGCACCTCCCTCGATACGCAGTATTTT. This codes for CASSTSLDTQYF. This chain uses TRBV6-2 or TRBV6-3 with TRBJ2-3; no clear D gene. The CDR3 sequence is 12 residues long. Trimming cost V 6 bases and J 6 bases, with 10 bases left between them. Germline V CDR1 and CDR2: MNHEY, SVGEGT.

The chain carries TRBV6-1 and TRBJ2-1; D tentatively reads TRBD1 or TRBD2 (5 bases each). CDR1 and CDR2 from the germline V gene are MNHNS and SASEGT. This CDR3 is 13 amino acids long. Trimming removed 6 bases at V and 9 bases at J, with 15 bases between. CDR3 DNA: TGTGCCAGCAGCCGAGAGGGGAAGTTTGAGCAGTTCTTC. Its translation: CASSREGKFEQFF.

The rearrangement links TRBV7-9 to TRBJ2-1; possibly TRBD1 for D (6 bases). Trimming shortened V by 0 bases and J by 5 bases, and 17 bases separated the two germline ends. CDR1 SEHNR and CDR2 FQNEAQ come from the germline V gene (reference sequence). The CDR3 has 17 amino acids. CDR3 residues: CASSLAHSRDKDNEQFF. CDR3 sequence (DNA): TGTGCCAGCAGCTTAGCACACAGTCGGGACAAAGACAATGAGCAGTTCTTC.

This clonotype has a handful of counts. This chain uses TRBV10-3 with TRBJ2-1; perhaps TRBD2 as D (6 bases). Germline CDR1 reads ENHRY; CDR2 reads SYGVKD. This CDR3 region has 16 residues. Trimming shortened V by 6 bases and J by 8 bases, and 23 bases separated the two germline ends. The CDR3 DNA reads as TGTGCCATCAGACAAACCCGGGAGAACCTCCTTCATGAGCAGTTCTTC. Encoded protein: CAIRQTRENLLHEQFF.

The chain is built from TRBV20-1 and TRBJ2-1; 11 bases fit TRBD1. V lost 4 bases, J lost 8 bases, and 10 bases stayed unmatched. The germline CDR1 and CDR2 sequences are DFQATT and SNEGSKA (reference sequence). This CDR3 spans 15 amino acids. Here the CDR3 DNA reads TGCAGTGCTACTACGGTGGACAGGGGGCTATATGAGCAGTTCTTC. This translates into CSATTVDRGLYEQFF.

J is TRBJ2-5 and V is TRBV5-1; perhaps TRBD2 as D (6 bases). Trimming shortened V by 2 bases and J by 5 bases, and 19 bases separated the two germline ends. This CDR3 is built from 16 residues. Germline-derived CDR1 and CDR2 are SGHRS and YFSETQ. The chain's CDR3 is CASSLPVETAGETQYF. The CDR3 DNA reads TGCGCCAGCAGCTTACCAGTGGAGACTGCGGGGGAGACCCAGTACTTC.

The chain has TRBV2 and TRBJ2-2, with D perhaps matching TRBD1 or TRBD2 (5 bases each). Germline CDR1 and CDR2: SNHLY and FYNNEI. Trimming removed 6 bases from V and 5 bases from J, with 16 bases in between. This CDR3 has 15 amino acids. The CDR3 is CASRSKGTVTGELFF. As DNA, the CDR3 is TGTGCCAGCAGGAGCAAGGGGACCGTTACCGGGGAGCTGTTTTTT.

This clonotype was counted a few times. CDR3 bases: TGTGCCAGCAGCTCCCGACCCGGGACACCTAGCACAGATACGCAGTATTTT. Translated: CASSSRPGTPSTDTQYF. The V call is TRBV7-9, the J call TRBJ2-3, with a weak D call TRBD1 (6 bases). The CDR3 runs 17 residues. Germline V CDR1 and CDR2: SEHNR, FQNEAQ (reference sequence). The ends were cut back, 4 bases at V and 0 bases at J, with 17 bases in the middle.

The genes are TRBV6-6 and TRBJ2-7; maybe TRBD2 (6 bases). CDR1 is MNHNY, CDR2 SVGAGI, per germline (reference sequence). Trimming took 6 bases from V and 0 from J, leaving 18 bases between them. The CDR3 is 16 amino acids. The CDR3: CASRRGAGSSSYEQYF. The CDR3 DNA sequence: TGTGCCAGCAGACGCGGGGCGGGGTCGTCCTCCTACGAGCAGTACTTC.

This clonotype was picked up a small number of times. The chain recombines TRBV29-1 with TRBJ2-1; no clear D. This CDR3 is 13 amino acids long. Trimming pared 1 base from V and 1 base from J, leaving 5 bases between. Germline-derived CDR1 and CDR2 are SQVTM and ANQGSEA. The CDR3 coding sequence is TGCAGCGTTGAAGTAGTATCCTACAATGAGCAGTTCTTC. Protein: CSVEVVSYNEQFF.

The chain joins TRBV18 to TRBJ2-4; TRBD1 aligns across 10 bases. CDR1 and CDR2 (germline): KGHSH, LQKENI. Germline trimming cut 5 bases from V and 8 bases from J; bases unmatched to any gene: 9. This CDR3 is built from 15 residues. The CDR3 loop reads CASSFGTGAGDIQYF. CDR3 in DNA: TGTGCCAGCTCATTTGGGACAGGGGCCGGTGACATTCAGTACTTC.

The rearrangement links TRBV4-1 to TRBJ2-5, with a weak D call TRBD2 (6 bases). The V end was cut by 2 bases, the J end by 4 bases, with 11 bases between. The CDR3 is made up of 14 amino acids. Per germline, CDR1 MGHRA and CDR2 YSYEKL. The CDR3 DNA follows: TGCGCCAGCAGCCAATTGGGGAGGTCAGAGACCCAGTACTTC. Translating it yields CASSQLGRSETQYF.

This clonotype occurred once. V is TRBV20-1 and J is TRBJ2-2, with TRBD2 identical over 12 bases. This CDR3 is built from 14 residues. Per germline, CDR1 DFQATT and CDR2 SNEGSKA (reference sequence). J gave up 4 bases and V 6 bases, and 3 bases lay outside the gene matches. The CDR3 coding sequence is TGCAGTGCCCCGGGACTAGCGGGCACCGGGGAGCTGTTTTTT. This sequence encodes CSAPGLAGTGELFF.

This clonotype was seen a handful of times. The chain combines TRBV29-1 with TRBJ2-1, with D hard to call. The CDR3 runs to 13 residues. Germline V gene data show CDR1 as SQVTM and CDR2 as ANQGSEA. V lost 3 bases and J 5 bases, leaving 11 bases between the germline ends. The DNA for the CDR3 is TGCAGCGTTGATAAACAGAATGACAATGAGCAGTTCTTC. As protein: CSVDKQNDNEQFF.

The CDR3 DNA follows: TGCAGTGCTAGGTTACTAGCCTACGAGCAGTACTTC. Translating it yields CSARLLAYEQYF. The genes are TRBV20-1 and TRBJ2-7; D possibly corresponds to TRBD2 (5 bases). CDR3 length equals 12 residues. V was pared by 3 bases and J by 2 bases, with 8 bases between. Germline-derived CDR1 and CDR2 are DFQATT and SNEGSKA (reference sequence).

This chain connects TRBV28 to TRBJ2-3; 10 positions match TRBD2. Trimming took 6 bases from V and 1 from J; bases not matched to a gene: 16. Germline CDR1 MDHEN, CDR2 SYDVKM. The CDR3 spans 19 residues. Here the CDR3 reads CASSPTHRASGRGTDTQYF. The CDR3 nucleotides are TGTGCCAGCAGCCCAACTCATCGCGCTAGCGGGAGAGGCACAGATACGCAGTATTTT.

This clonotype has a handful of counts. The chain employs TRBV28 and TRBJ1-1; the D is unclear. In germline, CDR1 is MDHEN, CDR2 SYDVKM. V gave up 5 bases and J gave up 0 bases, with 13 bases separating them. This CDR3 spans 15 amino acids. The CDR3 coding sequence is TGTGCCAGCAGTCCGACGGGCACCATGAACACTGAAGCTTTCTTT. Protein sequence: CASSPTGTMNTEAFF.

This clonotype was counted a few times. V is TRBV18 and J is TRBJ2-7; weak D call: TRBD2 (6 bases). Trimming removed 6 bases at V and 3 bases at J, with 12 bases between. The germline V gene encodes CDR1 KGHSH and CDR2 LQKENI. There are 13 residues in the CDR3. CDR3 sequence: CASSPLRDYEQYF. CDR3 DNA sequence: TGTGCCAGCTCCCCGCTGCGGGACTACGAGCAGTACTTC.

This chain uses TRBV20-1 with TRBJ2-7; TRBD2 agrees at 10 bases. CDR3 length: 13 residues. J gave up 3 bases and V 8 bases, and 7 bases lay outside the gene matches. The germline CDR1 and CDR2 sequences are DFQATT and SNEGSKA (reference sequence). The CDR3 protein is CSLLAGVGYEQYF. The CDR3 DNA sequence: TGCAGTCTCCTAGCGGGAGTCGGCTACGAGCAGTACTTC.

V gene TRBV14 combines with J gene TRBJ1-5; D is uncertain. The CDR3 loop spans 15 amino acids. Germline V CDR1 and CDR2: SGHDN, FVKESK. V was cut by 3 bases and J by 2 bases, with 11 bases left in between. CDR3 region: CASSHDIHRNQPQHF. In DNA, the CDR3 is TGTGCCAGCAGCCACGACATTCATCGCAATCAGCCCCAGCATTTT. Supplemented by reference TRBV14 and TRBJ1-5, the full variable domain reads EAGVTQFPSHSVIEKGQTVTLRCDPISGHDNLYWYRRVMGKEIKFLLHFVKESKQDESGMPNNRFLAERTGGTYSTLKVQPAELEDSGVYFCASSHDIHRNQPQHFGDGTRLSIL.

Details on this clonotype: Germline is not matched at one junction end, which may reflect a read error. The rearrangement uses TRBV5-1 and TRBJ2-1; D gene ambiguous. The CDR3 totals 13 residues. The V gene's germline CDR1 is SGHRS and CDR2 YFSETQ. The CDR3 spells CASSLVLGNEQFF. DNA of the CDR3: TGTGCCAGCAGCTTAGTTCTGGGCAATGAGCAGTTCTTC.

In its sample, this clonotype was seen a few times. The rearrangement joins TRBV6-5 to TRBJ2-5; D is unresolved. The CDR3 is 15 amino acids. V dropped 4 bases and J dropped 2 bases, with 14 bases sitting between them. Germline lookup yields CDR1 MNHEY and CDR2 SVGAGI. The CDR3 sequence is CASSSLAGLQETQYF. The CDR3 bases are TGTGCCAGCAGTTCATTGGCTGGATTACAAGAGACCCAGTACTTC.

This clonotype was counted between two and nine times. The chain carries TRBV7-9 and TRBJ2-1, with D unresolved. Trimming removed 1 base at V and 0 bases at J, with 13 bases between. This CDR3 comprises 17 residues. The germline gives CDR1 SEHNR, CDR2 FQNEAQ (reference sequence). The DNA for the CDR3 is TGTGCCAGCAGCTTAGGGCAAGATCGAAGCTCCTACAATGAGCAGTTCTTC. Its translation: CASSLGQDRSSYNEQFF.

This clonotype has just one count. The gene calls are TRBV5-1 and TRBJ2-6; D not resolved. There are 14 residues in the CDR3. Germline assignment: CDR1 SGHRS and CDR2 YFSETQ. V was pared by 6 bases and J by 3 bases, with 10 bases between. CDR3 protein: CASTQNLGANVLTF. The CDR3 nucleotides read TGCGCCAGCACCCAAAACCTTGGGGCCAACGTCCTGACTTTC.

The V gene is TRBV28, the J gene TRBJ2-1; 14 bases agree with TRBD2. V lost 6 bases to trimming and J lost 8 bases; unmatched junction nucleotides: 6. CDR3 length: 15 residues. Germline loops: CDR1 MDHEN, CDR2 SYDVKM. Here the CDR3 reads CASRMTSGRAYEQFF. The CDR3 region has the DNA TGTGCCAGCAGGATGACTAGCGGGAGGGCCTATGAGCAGTTCTTC.

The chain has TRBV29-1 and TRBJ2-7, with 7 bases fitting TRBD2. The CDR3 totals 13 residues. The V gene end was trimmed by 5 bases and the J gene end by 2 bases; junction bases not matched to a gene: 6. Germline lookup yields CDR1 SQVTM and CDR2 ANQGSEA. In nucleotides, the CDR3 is TGCAGCGTTATCACTAGCGTTCCCTACGAGCAGTACTTC. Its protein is CSVITSVPYEQYF.

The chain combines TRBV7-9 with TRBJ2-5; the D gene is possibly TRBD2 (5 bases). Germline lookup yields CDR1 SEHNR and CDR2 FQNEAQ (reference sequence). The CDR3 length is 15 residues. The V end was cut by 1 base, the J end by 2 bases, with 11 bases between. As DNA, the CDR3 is TGTGCCAGCAGCTTAGTGAGCGGAGTACAAGAGACCCAGTACTTC. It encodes CASSLVSGVQETQYF. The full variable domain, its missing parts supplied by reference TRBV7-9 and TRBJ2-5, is DTGVSQNPRHKITKRGQNVTFRCDPISEHNRLYWYRQTLGQGPEFLTYFQNEAQLEKSRLLSDRFSAERPKGSFSTLEIQRTEQGDSAMYLCASSLVSGVQETQYFGPGTRLLVL.

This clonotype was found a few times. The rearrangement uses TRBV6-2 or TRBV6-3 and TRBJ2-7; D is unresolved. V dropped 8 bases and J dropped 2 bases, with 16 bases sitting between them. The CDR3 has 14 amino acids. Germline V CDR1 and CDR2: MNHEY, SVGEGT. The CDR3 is CASCLPRIPYEQYF. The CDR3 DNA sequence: TGTGCCAGCTGCCTCCCTAGGATCCCCTACGAGCAGTACTTC.

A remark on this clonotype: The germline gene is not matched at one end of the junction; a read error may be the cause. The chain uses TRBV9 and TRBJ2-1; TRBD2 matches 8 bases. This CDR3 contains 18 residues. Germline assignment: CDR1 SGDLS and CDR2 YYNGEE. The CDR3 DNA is TGTGCCAGCAGCCCACGAGCTCCGACTAGCGCTAACTACAATGTGCAGTTCTTC. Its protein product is CASSPRAPTSANYNVQFF.